A single sample is the source of the 27 T cell receptor beta chains below, sequenced in a study of Tregs in tolerant kidney transplant recipients. Clones were sequenced by immunoSEQ multiplex PCR, and TCRdb holds only the in-frame ones, with some missing. The sample holds over 60,000 clones, 84% seen once. The material sequenced was CD4+ T cells from blood. The receptors were sampled from a human donor in good health.

V and J are TRBV19 and TRBJ2-3; tentatively, D is TRBD2 (7 bases). CDR3 length equals 16 residues. V dropped 5 bases and J dropped 2 bases, with 17 bases sitting between them. Germline V lookup: CDR1 LNHDA, CDR2 SQIVND (reference sequence). CDR3 nucleotide sequence: TGTGCCAGTAGTCCGCGCGGGGGCTGGATCACAGATACGCAGTATTTT. Its protein is CASSPRGGWITDTQYF.

This clone was counted only a few times. The rearrangement joins TRBV6-6 to TRBJ2-7; D uncertain. Germline V gives CDR1 MNHNY, CDR2 SVGAGI (reference sequence). The V gene lost 0 bases and the J gene lost 8 bases, with 14 bases spanning the gap. The CDR3 has 14 residues. The CDR3: CASSYSASASQQYF. CDR3 DNA: TGTGCCAGCAGTTACTCCGCCTCCGCCTCTCAGCAGTACTTC.

The count of this clone is one. This chain links TRBV12-1 with TRBJ2-1; TRBD2 is taken as the D call from the table, unchecked against the DNA. TRBV12-1 is shown as a pseudogene. The CDR3 covers 17 residues. DNA of the CDR3: TGTGCCAGCAGCTTTGCCCCAGGACTAGCGGGACCCAATGAGCAGTTCTTC. It encodes CASSFAPGLAGPNEQFF.

The rearrangement uses TRBV6-1 and TRBJ2-2, with D maybe TRBD1 (5 bases). The CDR3 has 14 amino acids. Germline CDR1 reads MNHNS; CDR2 reads SASEGT. The ends were cut back, 7 bases at V and 2 bases at J, with 11 bases in the middle. CDR3 coding DNA: TGTGCCAGCATCCTCGACAGCAACACCGGGGAGCTGTTTTTT. This gives the protein CASILDSNTGELFF.

Of note for this clone: This sample includes further DNA sequences coding for the same CDR3. The chain uses TRBV4-3 and TRBJ2-5; 8 bases agree with TRBD2. Germline assignment: CDR1 LGHNA and CDR2 YSLEER. V lost 1 base, J lost 5 bases, and 9 bases stayed unmatched. This CDR3 contains 16 residues. The CDR3 bases are TGCGCCAGCAGCCAAGTATTGGCGGGGGGAAGGGAGACCCAGTACTTC. Amino acid sequence: CASSQVLAGGRETQYF.

This clone turned up a few times. This sequence joins TRBV7-9 and TRBJ1-5; tentatively, D is TRBD1 (5 bases). Between the trimmed V and J ends, which lost 6 bases and 6 bases, there was a span of 9 bases. The germline gives CDR1 SEHNR, CDR2 FQNEAQ (reference sequence). The CDR3 loop spans 12 amino acids. The CDR3 region is CASSLGPQPQHF. The CDR3 DNA is TGTGCCAGCAGTCTGGGGCCTCAGCCCCAGCATTTT.

The chain employs TRBV11-3 and TRBJ1-2; no clear D. The ends were cut back, 3 bases at V and 1 base at J, with 12 bases in the middle. CDR3 length: 15 amino acids. Looked up from germline, CDR1 is SGHNT and CDR2 is YENEEA. The CDR3 loop is CASSFPPPLNYGYTF. The DNA of the CDR3 is TGTGCCAGCAGCTTCCCTCCCCCTCTTAACTATGGCTACACCTTC.

V gene TRBV27 combines with J gene TRBJ2-1; TRBD2 agrees at 8 bases. Losses at the gene ends were 3 bases for V and 6 bases for J; bases not matched to a gene: 10. There are 16 residues in the CDR3. Looked up from germline, CDR1 is MNHEY and CDR2 is SMNVEV (reference sequence). This CDR3 reads CASSFFGAGGGNEQFF. The CDR3, as DNA: TGTGCCAGCAGTTTTTTTGGGGCGGGAGGAGGCAATGAGCAGTTCTTC.

The sample holds a few counts of this clone. The chain recombines TRBV6-1 with TRBJ1-4; TRBD1 matches 7 bases. V shed 6 bases and J 6 bases; nucleotides not matched to a gene: 10. CDR3 size: 15 residues. The germline V gene has CDR1 MNHNS and CDR2 SASEGT. The CDR3 loop is CASRIQGFGHEKLFF. The DNA for the CDR3 is TGTGCCAGCAGGATACAGGGGTTCGGTCATGAAAAACTGTTTTTT.

The J gene is TRBJ2-5, the V gene TRBV11-2; D remains ambiguous. This CDR3 comprises 15 residues. Trimming cost V 1 base and J 1 base, with 10 bases left between them. From germline, CDR1 is SGHAT and CDR2 FQNNGV. The chain's CDR3 is CASSLGIAVQETQYF. In DNA, the CDR3 is TGTGCCAGCAGCTTAGGGATTGCGGTCCAAGAGACCCAGTACTTC.

The chain recombines TRBV12-5 with TRBJ1-5; 8 positions agree with TRBD1. Germline V gives CDR1 LGHNT, CDR2 FRNRAP. V lost 7 bases and J lost 7; bases outside the gene matches: 9. This CDR3 contains 14 residues. The CDR3 sequence is CASARTGMRQPQHF. CDR3 bases: TGTGCTAGTGCTCGGACAGGGATGAGGCAGCCCCAGCATTTT.

CDR3 in amino acids: CASSYSTQAAYGYTF. CDR3 nucleotides: TGTGCCAGCAGTTACTCGACACAGGCGGCCTATGGCTACACCTTC. The gene calls are TRBV6-6 and TRBJ1-2, with D maybe TRBD1 (5 bases). The V and J ends lost 0 bases and 4 bases respectively, with 12 bases between them. The CDR3 consists of 15 residues. Per germline, CDR1 MNHNY and CDR2 SVGAGI (reference sequence).

The V gene is TRBV12-5, the J gene TRBJ2-1, with D possibly matching TRBD2 (5 bases). Trimming took off 0 bases at V and 4 bases at J, with 7 bases between the two ends. Germline CDR1 reads LGHNT; CDR2 reads FRNRAP. There are 14 residues in the CDR3. Here the CDR3 DNA reads TGTGCTAGTGGTTTGGTACCGGGGTACAATGAGCAGTTCTTC. This codes for CASGLVPGYNEQFF.

The chain uses TRBV29-1 and TRBJ1-1, with a possible D match to TRBD1 (5 bases). Trimming pared 4 bases from V and 5 bases from J, leaving 14 bases between. This CDR3 region has 13 residues. CDR1 and CDR2 from the germline V gene are SQVTM and ANQGSEA. This CDR3 is CSVGRGLGTEAFF. The CDR3, as DNA: TGCAGCGTTGGACGGGGACTTGGGACTGAAGCTTTCTTT.

The genes are TRBV28 and TRBJ2-2; either TRBD1 or TRBD2 may supply D (6 bases each). The CDR3 covers 19 residues. Germline V gene data show CDR1 as MDHEN and CDR2 as SYDVKM. The V and J ends lost 6 bases and 0 bases respectively, with 23 bases between them. DNA for the CDR3: TGTGCCAGCAGAATGCGTAGGCTGCGAAGGGGGGCGAACACCGGGGAGCTGTTTTTT. Its protein product is CASRMRRLRRGANTGELFF.

The chain combines TRBV12-5 with TRBJ1-4; a weak D match, TRBD1 (5 bases). Trimming took off 0 bases at V and 10 bases at J, with 6 bases between the two ends. The germline CDR1 and CDR2 sequences are LGHNT and FRNRAP. This CDR3 contains 12 residues. DNA of the CDR3: TGTGCTAGTGGTTTGGTAAGGGGAAAACTGTTTTTT. Translated, it gives CASGLVRGKLFF.

The J gene is TRBJ2-1, the V gene TRBV5-4; 8 bases align to TRBD2. Germline CDR1 SGHNT, CDR2 YYREEE (reference sequence). The junction had 8 bases not matched to a gene; V was cut back by 3 bases and J by 9 bases. The CDR3 is made up of 14 amino acids. The CDR3 loop is CASSSWTSLSEQFF. CDR3 coding DNA: TGTGCCAGCAGCTCGTGGACTAGCCTGAGTGAGCAGTTCTTC.

The J gene is TRBJ1-1, the V gene TRBV29-1, with 8 nucleotides matching TRBD1. The CDR3 is made up of 13 amino acids. Trimming at V came to 5 bases and at J to 3 bases, leaving 5 bases not matched to a gene. Looked up from germline, CDR1 is SQVTM and CDR2 is ANQGSEA. CDR3 in DNA: TGCAGCGTTAACCCAGGGGGCCACACTGAAGCTTTCTTT. Amino acid sequence: CSVNPGGHTEAFF.

In this sample, this clone turned up a few times. The J gene is TRBJ1-2, the V gene TRBV27, with 8 bases aligning to TRBD1. The CDR3 is 13 amino acids. Trimming removed 5 bases from V and 10 bases from J; junction bases left unmatched: 9. Germline V lookup: CDR1 MNHEY, CDR2 SMNVEV (reference sequence). CDR3 sequence reads: CASSTGTGTYYTF. CDR3 sequence (DNA): TGTGCCAGCAGTACCGGGACAGGTACCTACTACACCTTC.

The rearrangement uses TRBV6-6 and TRBJ1-3; 9 bases align to TRBD1. The V gene end was trimmed by 10 bases and the J gene end by 4 bases; junction bases not matched to a gene: 5. Germline CDR1 is MNHNY and CDR2 is SVGAGI (reference sequence). There are 13 residues in the CDR3. The CDR3 DNA sequence: TGTGCCACAAGGACAGGGGCCGGAAACACCATATATTTT. Residues: CATRTGAGNTIYF.

The V call is TRBV2, the J call TRBJ2-1, with TRBD2 identical over 8 bases. The CDR3 extends over 14 amino acids. The V and J ends lost 5 bases and 7 bases, in that order; junction bases with no gene match: 7. Per germline, CDR1 SNHLY and CDR2 FYNNEI. CDR3 in amino acids: CASSSLAGLNEQFF. DNA of the CDR3: TGTGCCAGCAGTAGTTTAGCGGGGTTAAATGAGCAGTTCTTC.

The genes are TRBV2 and TRBJ1-5; 8 bases map to TRBD1. Germline lookup yields CDR1 SNHLY and CDR2 FYNNEI. V lost 0 bases to trimming and J lost 0 bases; unmatched junction nucleotides: 7. CDR3 size: 18 residues. The CDR3 loop reads CASSEARDRRYSNQPQHF. The CDR3, as DNA: TGTGCCAGCAGTGAAGCGAGGGACAGGCGGTATAGCAATCAGCCCCAGCATTTT. The entire variable domain, with the rest obtained from reference TRBV2 and TRBJ1-5, is as follows: EPEVTQTPSHQVTQMGQEVILRCVPISNHLYFYWYRQILGQKVEFLVSFYNNEISEKSEIFDDQFSVERPDGSNFTLKIRSTKLEDSAMYFCASSEARDRRYSNQPQHFGDGTRLSIL.

This clone was observed a single time. The rearrangement links TRBV10-3 to TRBJ2-3; no clear D gene. The V and J ends lost 4 bases and 4 bases respectively, with 6 bases between them. Germline CDR1 is ENHRY and CDR2 is SYGVKD. This CDR3 spans 12 amino acids. This CDR3 is CAISAGPDTQYF. The DNA for the CDR3 is TGTGCCATCAGTGCTGGGCCAGATACGCAGTATTTT.

CDR3 in DNA: TGTGCCATCAGTGAGCTCGCGTACGAGCAGTACTTC. It codes for CAISELAYEQYF. The chain recombines TRBV10-3 with TRBJ2-7, with no clear D. The CDR3 is 12 amino acids. Germline CDR1 ENHRY, CDR2 SYGVKD. The V and J ends lost 2 bases and 4 bases respectively, with 6 bases between them.

V and J are TRBV19 and TRBJ2-1; 11 bases map to TRBD2. Germline V gives CDR1 LNHDA, CDR2 SQIVND (reference sequence). The CDR3 sequence is 18 residues long. Trimming removed 4 bases from V and 0 bases from J; junction bases left unmatched: 8. The CDR3 DNA sequence: TGTGCCAGTAGTAGGCTAGCGGGGGGACGTAGCTCCTACAATGAGCAGTTCTTC. Amino acid sequence: CASSRLAGGRSSYNEQFF.

The chain is built from TRBV7-2 and TRBJ2-3; D uncertain. In germline, CDR1 is SGHTA, CDR2 FQGNSA. The V and J ends lost 2 bases and 4 bases respectively, with 4 bases between them. The CDR3 is made up of 12 amino acids. CDR3 nucleotides: TGTGCCAGCAGCTTATCAGCAGATACGCAGTATTTT. Amino acid sequence: CASSLSADTQYF.

V and J are TRBV18 and TRBJ1-6, with 10 bases fitting TRBD1. The CDR3 extends over 18 amino acids. CDR1 KGHSH and CDR2 LQKENI come from the germline V gene. V was pared by 5 bases and J by 0 bases, with 7 bases of the junction left unmatched. CDR3 residues: CASSVVTGGSSYNSPLHF. CDR3 DNA sequence: TGTGCCAGCTCAGTCGTGACAGGGGGCAGCTCCTATAATTCACCCCTCCACTTT.